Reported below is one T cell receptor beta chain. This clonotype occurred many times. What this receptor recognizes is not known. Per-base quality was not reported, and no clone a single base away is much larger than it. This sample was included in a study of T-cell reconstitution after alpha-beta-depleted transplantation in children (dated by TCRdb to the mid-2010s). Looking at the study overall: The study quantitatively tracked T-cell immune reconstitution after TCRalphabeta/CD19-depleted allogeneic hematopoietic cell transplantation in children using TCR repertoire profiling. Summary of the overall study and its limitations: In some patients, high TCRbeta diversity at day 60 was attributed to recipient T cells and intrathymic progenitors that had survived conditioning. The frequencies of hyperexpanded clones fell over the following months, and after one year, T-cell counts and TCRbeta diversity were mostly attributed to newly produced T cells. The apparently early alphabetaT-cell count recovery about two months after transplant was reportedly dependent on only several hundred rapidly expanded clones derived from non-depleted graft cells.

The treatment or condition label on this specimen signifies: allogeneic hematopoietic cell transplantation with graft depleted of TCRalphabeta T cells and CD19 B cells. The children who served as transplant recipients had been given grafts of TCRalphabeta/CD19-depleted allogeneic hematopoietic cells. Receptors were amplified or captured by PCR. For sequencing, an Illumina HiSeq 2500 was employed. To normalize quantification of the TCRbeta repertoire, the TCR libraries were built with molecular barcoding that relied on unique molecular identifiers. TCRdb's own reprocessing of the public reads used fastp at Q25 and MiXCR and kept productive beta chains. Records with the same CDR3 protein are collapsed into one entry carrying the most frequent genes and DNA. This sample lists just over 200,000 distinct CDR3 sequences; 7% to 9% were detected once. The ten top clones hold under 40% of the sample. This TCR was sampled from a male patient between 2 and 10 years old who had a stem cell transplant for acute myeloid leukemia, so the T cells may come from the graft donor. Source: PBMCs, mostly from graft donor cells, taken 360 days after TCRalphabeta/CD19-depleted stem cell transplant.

The CDR3 region reads CATSDPGYTDTQYF. The nucleotides read TGTGCCACCAGTGATCCGGGGTACACAGATACGCAGTATTTT. The sequence joins TRBV24-1 to TRBJ2-3; the best D guess is TRBD2, with 5 bases matching. In the germline V gene, CDR1 corresponds to KGHDR and CDR2 to SFDVKD. From cysteine to phenylalanine, the CDR3 is 14 amino acids long. Only the CDR3 portion is preserved as DNA: 42 bases, with reading frame beginning at the first base. V is cut by 3 bases and J by 2 bases, and the space between the germline ends is 8 bases.